In this sample, the clone carrying this T cell receptor beta chain turned up many times. The antigen is not known. This specimen belongs to a study of T cells after yellow fever vaccination. Whole-study context: SMART-Seq v4 Ultra Low Input prepared libraries from low-cell fractions.

The V and J ends lost 6 bases and 0 bases, in that order; junction bases with no gene match: 7. The CDR3 is 15 amino acids. From germline, CDR1 is MNHNS and CDR2 SASEGT. Production of TCR cDNA was by 5'RACE template switching, which also added a universal primer site and UMIs. MiXCR, applied by TCRdb to the 5' RACE reads, yields one record per CDR3 protein. Of roughly 70,000 distinct CDR3 sequences listed, roughly 7.4% are singletons. Overall study findings and caveats: Only a small proportion of the clonotypes turned up in both the CD4 and the CD8 compartments, likely arising from convergent recombination. Subsequent booster samples again held most clones from primary vaccination (around 96% CD4, roughly 91% CD8).

The receptor was derived from a young man who received the YFV17D yellow fever vaccine. The sample consisted of CD8+ T cells sorted from PBMCs, taken on the day of the yellow fever booster vaccination. The chain recombines TRBV6-1 with TRBJ2-7; 8 nucleotides align to TRBD1. CDR3 in DNA: TGTGCCAGCAGGGCCGGGACAGGAAACTCCTACGAGCAGTACTTC. Translated, it gives CASRAGTGNSYEQYF.